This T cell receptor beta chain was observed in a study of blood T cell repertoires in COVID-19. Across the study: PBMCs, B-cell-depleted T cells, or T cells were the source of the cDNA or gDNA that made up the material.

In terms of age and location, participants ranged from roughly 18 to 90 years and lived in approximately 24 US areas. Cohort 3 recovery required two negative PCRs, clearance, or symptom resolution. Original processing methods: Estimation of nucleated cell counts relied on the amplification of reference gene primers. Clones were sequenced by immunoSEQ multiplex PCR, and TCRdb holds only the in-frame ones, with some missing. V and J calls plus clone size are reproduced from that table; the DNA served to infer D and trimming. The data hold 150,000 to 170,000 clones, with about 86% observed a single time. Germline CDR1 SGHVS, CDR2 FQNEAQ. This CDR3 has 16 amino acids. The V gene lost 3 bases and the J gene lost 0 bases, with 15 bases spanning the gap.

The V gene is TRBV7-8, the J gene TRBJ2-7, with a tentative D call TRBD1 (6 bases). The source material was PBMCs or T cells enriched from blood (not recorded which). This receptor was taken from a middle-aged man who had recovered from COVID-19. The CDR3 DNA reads TGTGCCAGCAGCTTGCAAACAGGGAAAAGCTCCTACGAGCAGTACTTC. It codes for CASSLQTGKSSYEQYF.